These T cell receptor beta chains were read from a single sample in a study of shared clonotypes between healthy human individuals. Generated by immunoSEQ multiplex PCR, the TCRdb table keeps only in-frame clones and is missing some. The sample includes approximately 2.5 million clones, roughly nine tenths of them seen just once. Sequencing was done on a sample of naive CD4+ T cells sorted from blood. These TCRs come from a man younger than 35 in good health. Both conserved end residues are part of each CDR3. Each record gives: D gene, J gene, CDR3 length, V gene, clone size, CDR3 protein, CDR3 DNA. D genes are given only for firm matches. Clone size is shown for a subset of rows, as once, few, many or a class of expanded clone.

>TRBD2|TRBJ2-1|15|TRBV10-1|-
CASSVGLAGNNEQFF
TGCGCCAGCAGTGTGGGACTAGCGGGGAACAATGAGCAGTTCTTC
>-|TRBJ1-2|14|TRBV6-5|-
CASRATGRHYGYTF
TGTGCCAGCAGGGCAACAGGGAGACACTATGGCTACACCTTC
>TRBD2|TRBJ2-7|15|TRBV2|-
CASRLGSGSLYEQYF
TGTGCCAGCAGACTCGGTAGCGGGAGCCTCTACGAGCAGTACTTC
>TRBD2|TRBJ2-1|16|TRBV14|-
CASSRGLAGVPYEQFF
TGTGCCAGCAGCCGAGGACTAGCGGGGGTACCGTATGAGCAGTTCTTC
>-|TRBJ1-5|12|TRBV2|few
CASSVQNQPQHF
TGTGCCAGCAGCGTACAGAATCAGCCCCAGCATTTT
>-|TRBJ2-6|15|TRBV30|-
CAWSATATGANVLTF
TGTGCCTGGAGTGCTACAGCGACTGGGGCCAACGTCCTGACTTTC
>-|TRBJ1-2|15|TRBV19|-
CASSISLGQLGIYTF
TGTGCCAGTAGTATTTCGCTTGGGCAGCTAGGCATCTACACCTTC
>TRBD1|TRBJ1-2|16|TRBV5-1|-
CASSLGQGAFSGGYTF
TGCGCCAGCAGCTTGGGGCAGGGGGCGTTCTCGGGCGGCTACACCTTC
>-|TRBJ2-7|13|TRBV10-2|-
CASSGYRDNEQYF
TGCGCCAGCAGTGGATATAGGGACAACGAGCAGTACTTC
>-|TRBJ2-5|13|TRBV6-6|once
CASSTETLLTQYF
TGTGCCAGCAGTACAGAGACCCTTTTGACCCAGTACTTC
>-|TRBJ2-5|14|TRBV30|-
CAWSVGGAGETQYF
TGTGCCTGGAGTGTTGGGGGGGCCGGGGAGACCCAGTACTTC
>-|TRBJ2-2|16|TRBV7-2|-
CASSSVRPTNTGELFF
TGTGCCAGCAGCTCGGTCCGACCGACGAACACCGGGGAGCTGTTTTTT
>-|TRBJ2-3|16|TRBV7-9|-
CASSPPLAGSTDTQYF
TGTGCCAGCAGCCCGCCACTAGCAGGCAGCACAGATACGCAGTATTTT
>-|TRBJ1-1|13|TRBV15|-
CATSRDLNTEAFF
TGTGCCACCAGCAGAGATCTAAACACTGAAGCTTTCTTT
>-|TRBJ2-7|11|TRBV15|once
CATSRVGEQYF
TGTGCCACCAGCAGAGTAGGCGAGCAGTACTTC
>-|TRBJ1-2|14|TRBV7-8|-
CASSLGGFSYGYTF
TGTGCCAGCAGCTTAGGGGGGTTTAGTTATGGCTACACCTTC